The rows below give T cell receptor beta chains drawn from one sample of a study of human T cells and chemical hapten exposure. TCRdb re-derived calls from the RACE reads in MiXCR, one entry per CDR3 protein. Counted here are some 90,000 distinct CDR3 sequences, 8.5% occurring once; the ten biggest clones make up about 2.5%. The sequencing used whole blood, collected in connection with sensitization to the hapten diphenylcyclopropenone (DPC). The source is a middle-aged man with alopecia areata. Some clones in this sample may be carry-over from other donors' samples. The CDR3 runs from the conserved cysteine through the conserved F or W. Each record gives: clone size, V gene, D gene, J gene, CDR3 protein, CDR3 DNA. D genes are given only for firm matches. Clone size is given for some rows only: seen once, a few or many times, or a class if the clone is expanded.

>many|TRBV5-6|TRBD1|TRBJ2-1
CASSLPNPGQVYWNEQFF
TGTGCCAGCAGCTTACCAAACCCGGGACAGGTTTATTGGAATGAGCAGTTCTTC
>-|TRBV3-1|-|TRBJ2-3
CASSQVTGSTDTQYF
TGTGCCAGCAGCCAAGTAACGGGAAGCACAGATACGCAGTATTTT
>few|TRBV4-1|-|TRBJ1-1
CASSQDSGTEAFF
TGCGCCAGCAGCCAAGATAGTGGGACTGAAGCTTTCTTT
>many|TRBV19|-|TRBJ2-1
CASGGRSGNEQFF
TGTGCCAGCGGGGGCCGTTCGGGGAATGAGCAGTTCTTC
>-|TRBV25-1|-|TRBJ1-5
CASNTLGQPQHF
TGTGCCAGTAACACGCTCGGCCAGCCCCAGCATTTT
>-|TRBV7-9|TRBD2|TRBJ2-1
CASSDIAGSSYNEQFF
TGTGCCAGCAGCGACATAGCGGGCAGCTCCTACAATGAGCAGTTCTTC
>-|TRBV7-8|-|TRBJ1-1
CASSLKANTEAFF
TGTGCCAGCAGCTTAAAGGCGAACACTGAAGCTTTCTTT
>few|TRBV12-3/TRBV12-4|-|TRBJ1-1
CASSVTGARAFF
TGTGCCAGCAGTGTGACCGGGGCCAGGGCTTTCTTT
>-|TRBV30|TRBD2|TRBJ2-3
CAWSAGREGTDTQYF
TGTGCCTGGAGTGCAGGGCGGGAGGGAACAGATACGCAGTATTTT
>-|TRBV4-1|-|TRBJ2-3
CASSVQRGGPDTQYF
TGCGCCAGCAGCGTCCAACGCGGAGGGCCGGATACGCAGTATTTT
>few|TRBV10-3|-|TRBJ2-5
CAISDPWDVQETQYF
TGTGCCATCAGTGACCCTTGGGACGTTCAAGAGACCCAGTACTTC
>many|TRBV6-6|TRBD2|TRBJ2-5
CASSSRSSGRARETQYF
TGTGCCAGCAGTTCCCGGTCTAGCGGGAGGGCCCGAGAGACCCAGTACTTC
>many|TRBV20-1|-|TRBJ2-2
CSAPESNTGELFF
TGCAGTGCACCCGAATCGAACACCGGGGAGCTGTTTTTT
>many|TRBV5-6|-|TRBJ2-1
CASTLDPDNEQFF
TGTGCCAGCACCCTGGACCCAGACAATGAGCAGTTCTTC
>-|TRBV6-1|-|TRBJ2-7
CASTRDTYEQYF
TGTGCCAGCACCAGGGACACCTACGAGCAGTACTTC
>-|TRBV5-1|TRBD1|TRBJ1-5
CASSYSGTGDQPQHF
TGCGCCAGCAGCTACAGTGGGACAGGAGATCAGCCCCAGCATTTT
>few|TRBV5-4|-|TRBJ2-6
CASSGRSSGANVLTF
TGTGCCAGCAGCGGACGGAGCTCTGGGGCCAACGTCCTGACTTTC
>few|TRBV20-1|TRBD1|TRBJ1-2
CSAPGRGHGYTF
TGCAGTGCCCCGGGCAGGGGGCATGGCTACACCTTC
>many|TRBV7-3|-|TRBJ2-1
CASSLGEPYNEQFF
TGTGCCAGCAGCTTAGGGGAACCCTACAATGAGCAGTTCTTC
>many|TRBV28|-|TRBJ2-6
CASSSLGIASGANVLTF
TGTGCCAGCAGTTCCCTGGGGATCGCATCTGGGGCCAACGTCCTGACTTTC
>many|TRBV28|TRBD1|TRBJ1-4
CASSSDRGHDEKLFF
TGTGCCAGCAGTTCGGACAGGGGGCATGATGAAAAACTGTTTTTT
>many|TRBV29-1|-|TRBJ2-2
CSVGQLSTGELFF
TGCAGCGTCGGACAGCTCTCCACCGGGGAGCTGTTTTTT
>few|TRBV6-2/TRBV6-3|-|TRBJ2-5
CASSYPDWEIQTQYF
TGTGCCAGCAGTTACCCAGACTGGGAGATACAGACCCAGTACTTC
>many|TRBV4-3|TRBD1|TRBJ1-2
CASSQTGVYGYTF
TGCGCCAGCAGCCAGACAGGGGTCTATGGCTACACCTTC
>many|TRBV13|-|TRBJ2-6
CASSRRNSGANVLTF
TGTGCCAGCAGCCGCCGGAATTCTGGGGCCAACGTCCTGACTTTC
>many|TRBV20-1|TRBD2|TRBJ2-3
CSARGLLAVTDTQYF
TGCAGTGCTAGAGGACTACTAGCGGTCACAGATACGCAGTATTTT
>many|TRBV6-6|-|TRBJ1-4
CASRSPGASNEKLFF
TGTGCCAGCAGAAGTCCAGGAGCATCTAATGAAAAACTGTTTTTT
>-|TRBV5-4|-|TRBJ2-3
CASSLDPQGAPSTDTQYF
TGTGCCAGCAGCTTGGACCCACAGGGCGCTCCTAGCACAGATACGCAGTATTTT
>many|TRBV28|TRBD2|TRBJ2-3
CASSLSPSGSNADTQYF
TGTGCCAGCAGTTTATCCCCTAGCGGGAGTAATGCAGATACGCAGTATTTT
>-|TRBV6-5|-|TRBJ1-2
CASSSYYGYTF
TGTGCCAGCAGTTCCTATTATGGGTACACCTTC
>-|TRBV28|TRBD1|TRBJ2-2
CASSQDRVITGELFF
TGTGCCAGCAGTCAGGACAGGGTGATTACCGGGGAGCTGTTTTTT
>few|TRBV27|TRBD1|TRBJ1-5
CASSMAGGSGNQPQHF
TGTGCCAGCAGTATGGCAGGGGGCTCGGGCAATCAGCCCCAGCATTTT
>many|TRBV29-1|-|TRBJ1-2
CSVEWSAGKSYGYTF
TGCAGCGTTGAGTGGTCGGCAGGAAAGAGCTATGGCTACACCTTC
>-|TRBV5-1|TRBD1|TRBJ1-4
CASSLETGIREKLFF
TGCGCCAGCAGCTTGGAGACAGGGATTCGTGAAAAACTGTTTTTT
>few|TRBV4-2|-|TRBJ2-5
CASSQEQLRTQYF
TGTGCCAGCAGCCAAGAACAGTTACGGACCCAGTACTTC
>-|TRBV11-3|TRBD2|TRBJ2-1
CASSLTAGERVF
TGTGCCAGCAGCTTAACGGCGGGAGAGAGGGTCTTC
>few|TRBV7-3|TRBD1|TRBJ2-2
CASSSSTGGYAGELFF
TGTGCCAGCAGCTCCTCGACAGGGGGCTATGCCGGGGAGCTGTTTTTT
>few|TRBV11-2|TRBD2|TRBJ2-3
CASSLAGGGDTQYF
TGTGCCAGCAGCTTAGCGGGAGGTGGAGATACGCAGTATTTT
>-|TRBV20-1|-|TRBJ1-5
CSARAARGDQPQHF
TGCAGTGCTAGAGCTGCTCGGGGGGATCAGCCCCAGCATTTT
>few|TRBV6-5|TRBD2|TRBJ2-7
CASSYSILPKAGVGTYEQYF
TGTGCCAGCAGTTACTCGATTCTCCCGAAGGCGGGAGTCGGGACCTACGAGCAGTACTTC
>-|TRBV5-1|TRBD1|TRBJ1-2
CASSLGTGWYGYTF
TGCGCCAGCAGCTTAGGGACAGGGTGGTATGGCTACACCTTC
>-|TRBV5-6|-|TRBJ2-6
CASSVASGANVLTF
TGTGCCAGCAGCGTGGCGAGTGGGGCCAACGTCCTGACTTTC
>few|TRBV28|TRBD2|TRBJ2-3
CASSELAASTDTQYF
TGTGCCAGCAGTGAACTAGCGGCTAGCACAGATACGCAGTATTTT
>few|TRBV4-1|-|TRBJ1-6
CASSQERERSPLHF
TGCGCCAGCAGCCAAGAGCGGGAAAGGTCACCCCTCCACTTT
>few|TRBV29-1|-|TRBJ2-1
CSVGLVGGETSYNEQFF
TGCAGCGTTGGACTAGTGGGGGGCGAAACCTCCTACAATGAGCAGTTCTTC
>-|TRBV13|-|TRBJ2-3
CASSLFWGDTQYF
TGTGCCAGCAGCTTATTCTGGGGAGATACGCAGTATTTT
>many|TRBV20-1|-|TRBJ1-2
CSASDRTGYGYTF
TGCAGTGCTTCTGACAGGACGGGCTATGGCTACACCTTC
>-|TRBV6-2/TRBV6-3|TRBD1|TRBJ1-1
CASSYPNLYKDRIETEAFF
TGTGCCAGCAGTTACCCCAACTTATACAAGGACAGGATAGAAACTGAAGCTTTCTTT
>-|TRBV5-6|-|TRBJ1-5
CASSLQVGGAEGNQPQHF
TGTGCCAGCAGCTTGCAAGTCGGGGGGGCAGAAGGAAATCAGCCCCAGCATTTT
>few|TRBV20-1|-|TRBJ2-3
CSAIRFIGGRDTQYF
TGCAGTGCTATTCGGTTCATCGGGGGTAGGGATACGCAGTATTTT
>-|TRBV7-3|TRBD2|TRBJ2-2
CASSLISSGSAGELFF
TGTGCCAGCAGCTTAATTTCTAGCGGAAGCGCCGGGGAGCTGTTTTTT
>few|TRBV12-3/TRBV12-4|-|TRBJ2-5
CASSFVETQYF
TGTGCCAGCAGTTTCGTCGAGACCCAGTACTTC
>-|TRBV5-1|-|TRBJ2-5
CASSHDSQETQYF
TGCGCCAGCAGCCACGACTCACAAGAGACCCAGTACTTC
>-|TRBV3-1|TRBD2|TRBJ2-5
CASSQVGSSVLAGEETQYF
TGTGCCAGCAGCCAAGTTGGTTCTTCTGTCCTAGCGGGAGAAGAGACCCAGTACTTC
>few|TRBV7-2|-|TRBJ2-3
CASHPGDYTDTQYF
TGTGCCAGCCATCCCGGGGATTATACAGATACGCAGTATTTT
>few|TRBV12-3/TRBV12-4|-|TRBJ2-5
CASSLARDEETQYF
TGTGCCAGCAGTTTAGCTAGAGACGAAGAGACCCAGTACTTC
>-|TRBV10-3|TRBD2|TRBJ2-3
CAISESAGGTDTQYF
TGTGCCATCAGTGAGTCAGCGGGAGGGACAGATACGCAGTATTTT